Each of the 20 T cell receptor beta chains below was sequenced from the same sample in a study of cytomegalovirus exposure and HLA in healthy donors. The PCR made use of 60 Vbeta and 13 Jbeta primers. The method was immunoSEQ multiplex PCR; TCRdb's version includes in-frame clones alone and lacks a portion of them. Among hundreds of thousands of clones, 77% were seen once, and the ten largest hold less than 3.5%. Sequenced material: PBMCs. The receptors shown here come from a woman aged 55-70 years in good health and CMV-seropositive.

CDR3 in amino acids: CASSPGGILQPQHF. CDR3 DNA: TGCGCCAGCAGTCCGGGGGGAATTTTACAGCCCCAGCATTTT. The rearrangement uses TRBV5-1 and TRBJ1-5; tentatively, D is TRBD1 (5 bases). Germline V gene lookup returns CDR1 SGHRS and CDR2 YFSETQ. This CDR3 has 14 amino acids. The V gene lost 5 bases and the J gene lost 7 bases, with 16 bases spanning the gap. Full variable domain (rest looked up from reference TRBV5-1 and TRBJ1-5): KAGVTQTPRYLIKTRGQQVTLSCSPISGHRSVSWYQQTPGQGLQFLFEYFSETQRNKGNFPGRFSGRQFSNSRSEMNVSTLELGDSALYLCASSPGGILQPQHFGDGTRLSIL.

This chain links TRBV29-1 with TRBJ2-5, with TRBD1 matching 7 bases. There are 13 residues in the CDR3. V shed 5 bases, J shed 5 bases, and the junction held 8 bases outside the gene matches. The germline CDR1 and CDR2 sequences are SQVTM and ANQGSEA. CDR3 coding DNA: TGCAGCGTTATTCGACAGGGTTTGGAGACCCAGTACTTC. This codes for CSVIRQGLETQYF.

In nucleotides, the CDR3 is TGTGCCAGCACCCCCTCAGCGGAGACCCAGTACTTC. Translated: CASTPSAETQYF. V is TRBV6-5 and J is TRBJ2-5, with D unresolved. The CDR3 is 12 amino acids. The V gene's germline CDR1 is MNHEY and CDR2 SVGAGI. The V end lost 7 bases, the J end lost 5 bases, and 11 bases lay between the germline ends.

V gene TRBV5-1 combines with J gene TRBJ1-2; the D is unclear. Trimming left V 1 base short and J 4 bases short, with 11 bases between. In germline, CDR1 is SGHRS, CDR2 YFSETQ. The CDR3 sequence is 14 residues long. The CDR3 is CASSLQFTTYGYTF. In DNA, the CDR3 is TGCGCCAGCAGCTTGCAGTTCACAACCTATGGCTACACCTTC.

The chain employs TRBV9 and TRBJ1-2; the D gene is possibly TRBD1 (5 bases). Germline loops: CDR1 SGDLS, CDR2 YYNGEE. V was trimmed by 4 bases and J by 7 bases, leaving 14 bases between them. The CDR3 covers 13 residues. The CDR3, as DNA: TGTGCCAGCAGCCTAACGACAGACGGTGGCTACACCTTC. Translated, it gives CASSLTTDGGYTF.

V usage is TRBV6-5 and J usage is TRBJ2-5; 12 nucleotides align to TRBD2. Germline V gives CDR1 MNHEY, CDR2 SVGAGI. Germline trimming cut 6 bases from V and 2 bases from J; bases unmatched to any gene: 4. This CDR3 region has 15 residues. CDR3 coding DNA: TGTGCCAGCAGGCCCGGGACTAGCGGGCAAGAGACCCAGTACTTC. Protein product: CASRPGTSGQETQYF.

The V and J genes are TRBV11-1 and TRBJ2-4; 9 bases map to TRBD1. CDR1 SGHAT and CDR2 FQDESV come from the germline V gene (reference sequence). The CDR3 sequence is 14 residues long. V dropped 2 bases and J dropped 9; count of bases not matched to a gene: 5. CDR3 coding DNA: TGTGCCAGCAGCTTAAACAGGGGGCAGGGCATTCAGTACTTC. Residues: CASSLNRGQGIQYF.

V is TRBV10-1 and J is TRBJ2-7; the match to TRBD2 covers 8 bases. The CDR3 length is 17 residues. The ends lost 6 bases at V and 3 bases at J; junction bases unmatched: 16. CDR1 and CDR2 from the germline V gene are WNHNN and SYGVQD (reference sequence). CDR3 protein: CASSKGRSGSILYEQYF. CDR3 nucleotides: TGCGCCAGCAGCAAAGGGAGAAGCGGGAGTATCCTCTACGAGCAGTACTTC.

The chain links TRBV5-1 to TRBJ2-1; maybe TRBD1 (6 bases). The ends were cut back, 5 bases at V and 0 bases at J, with 18 bases in the middle. Germline V gene data show CDR1 as SGHRS and CDR2 as YFSETQ. The CDR3 consists of 17 residues. DNA for the CDR3: TGCGCCAGCAGTACGTTTCCGGACAGCAGCTCCTACAATGAGCAGTTCTTC. The encoded protein is CASSTFPDSSSYNEQFF. The variable domain in full, completed from reference TRBV5-1 and TRBJ2-1, reads KAGVTQTPRYLIKTRGQQVTLSCSPISGHRSVSWYQQTPGQGLQFLFEYFSETQRNKGNFPGRFSGRQFSNSRSEMNVSTLELGDSALYLCASSTFPDSSSYNEQFFGPGTRLTVL.

The rearrangement uses TRBV27 and TRBJ1-2, with D possibly being TRBD1 (5 bases). In germline, CDR1 is MNHEY, CDR2 SMNVEV (reference sequence). V was pared by 5 bases and J by 4 bases, with 17 bases between. This CDR3 region has 15 residues. CDR3 DNA: TGTGCCAGCAGTCCCCGTTACGCAGGGTTCTATGGCTACACCTTC. Its protein is CASSPRYAGFYGYTF.

This clone appeared once. The chain joins TRBV7-2 to TRBJ2-5, with a weak D call TRBD2 (6 bases). With 8 bases removed from V and 4 bases from J, the gap between germline ends came to 14 bases. This CDR3 is 13 amino acids long. Germline V lookup: CDR1 SGHTA, CDR2 FQGNSA. CDR3 in amino acids: CASGSSGVETQYF. The CDR3 nucleotides read TGTGCCAGCGGTTCCTCGGGGGTAGAGACCCAGTACTTC.

In its sample, this clone was seen once. The genes are TRBV4-1 and TRBJ2-5, with 11 bases fitting TRBD2. This CDR3 comprises 14 residues. V lost 9 bases and J lost 5; bases outside the gene matches: 8. CDR1 is MGHRA and CDR2 is YSYEKL in the germline V gene. CDR3 residues: CASKTSGMAETQYF. CDR3 nucleotide sequence: TGCGCCAGTAAGACTAGCGGGATGGCGGAGACCCAGTACTTC.

V and J are TRBV5-1 and TRBJ2-3; weak D call: TRBD2 (6 bases). The length of the CDR3 is 13 residues. V dropped 2 bases and J dropped 11 bases, with 15 bases sitting between them. Germline CDR1 reads SGHRS; CDR2 reads YFSETQ. CDR3 sequence (DNA): TGCGCCAGCAGCTTCTCCTCTCCGGGGGAGCAGTATTTT. Protein: CASSFSSPGEQYF.

As for this clone: With a much larger clone just one base away, this may be a read error. This chain connects TRBV5-4 to TRBJ2-5, with D perhaps TRBD2 (6 bases). Per germline, CDR1 SGHNT and CDR2 YYREEE (reference sequence). The CDR3 is 14 amino acids. Trimming shortened V by 3 bases and J by 1 base, and 10 bases separated the two germline ends. This CDR3 is CASSSRDSQETQYF. The CDR3 DNA reads TGTGCCAGCAGCTCCCGGGACTCCCAAGAGACCCAGTACTTC. Variable domain in full (rest from reference TRBV5-4 and TRBJ2-5): ETGVTQSPTHLIKTRGQQVTLRCSSQSGHNTVSWYQQALGQGPQFIFQYYREEENGRGNFPPRFSGLQFPNYSSELNVNALELDDSALYLCASSSRDSQETQYFGPGTRLLVL.

The chain couples TRBV18 to TRBJ1-2, with D possibly TRBD1 on 6 matching bases. Germline V CDR1 and CDR2: KGHSH, LQKENI. V was cut by 4 bases and J by 2 bases, with 11 bases left in between. The CDR3 extends over 14 amino acids. CDR3 nucleotides: TGTGCCAGCTCACTGTGGACAGAAAACTATGGCTACACCTTC. Translation: CASSLWTENYGYTF.

A remark on this clone: At one of its ends the junction is not consistent with the germline gene, which may arise from a read error. The chain has TRBV7-9 and TRBJ1-5; perhaps TRBD1 as D (6 bases). Germline CDR1 is SEHNR and CDR2 is FQNEAQ (reference sequence). The CDR3 totals 14 residues. Here the CDR3 reads CSSSLQTGGQPQHF. CDR3 sequence (DNA): TGTTCCAGCAGCTTACAGACAGGTGGGCAGCCCCAGCATTTT. The variable domain in full, with the rest retrieved from reference TRBV7-9 and TRBJ1-5, is DTGVSQNPRHKITKRGQNVTFRCDPISEHNRLYWYRQTLGQGPEFLTYFQNEAQLEKSRLLSDRFSAERPKGSFSTLEIQRTEQGDSAMYLCSSSLQTGGQPQHFGDGTRLSIL.

The chain couples TRBV5-1 to TRBJ2-5; no firm D call. V was shortened by 2 bases and J by 1 base, with 9 bases between the two germline ends. Germline loops: CDR1 SGHRS, CDR2 YFSETQ. The CDR3 spans 14 residues. The CDR3 protein is CASSLEPPQETQYF. The CDR3 DNA is TGCGCCAGCAGCTTAGAGCCGCCCCAAGAGACCCAGTACTTC.

As regards this clone: Distinct nucleotide sequences in the sample also encode this CDR3. The chain couples TRBV5-1 to TRBJ1-2, with 10 bases that match TRBD1. V lost 4 bases to trimming and J lost 2 bases; unmatched junction nucleotides: 2. CDR1 is SGHRS and CDR2 is YFSETQ in the germline V gene. The CDR3 contains 14 residues. The CDR3 DNA sequence: TGCGCCAGCAGCGGGACAGGGGAAAACTATGGCTACACCTTC. Translated: CASSGTGENYGYTF.

This chain connects TRBV15 to TRBJ2-5; 9 positions agree with TRBD2. This CDR3 region has 14 residues. Germline V gene data show CDR1 as LNHNV and CDR2 as YYDKDF (reference sequence). V lost 5 bases to trimming and J lost 4 bases; unmatched junction nucleotides: 5. The CDR3 DNA sequence: TGTGCCACCAGCGGGGGACTAGCTAGAGAGACCCAGTACTTC. Amino acids: CATSGGLARETQYF.

This rearrangement joins TRBV5-5 to TRBJ2-2; 7 nucleotides line up with TRBD2. Germline lookup yields CDR1 SGHKS and CDR2 YYEKEE (reference sequence). V shed 4 bases and J 0 bases; nucleotides not matched to a gene: 6. The CDR3 extends over 16 amino acids. Here the CDR3 DNA reads TGTGCCAGCAGCCCCGGACTAGTTACGAACACCGGGGAGCTGTTTTTT. Protein product: CASSPGLVTNTGELFF.